This TCR beta chain was profiled in a study of tumor-infiltrating lymphocytes in oesophageal squamous cell carcinoma. TCRdb passed the PCR reads through MiXCR, listing each CDR3 protein once. The sample shows 11,000 to 15,000 distinct CDR3 sequences, 45% to 55% of them seen only once. Judged by abundance, this clonotype is large. This CDR3 is built from 16 residues. The V end was cut by 2 bases, the J end by 5 bases, with 16 bases between. Germline lookup yields CDR1 SGHVS and CDR2 FQNEAQ. Sequencing used blood. The V call is TRBV7-8, the J call TRBJ2-1, with D possibly matching TRBD2 (5 bases). This TCR derives from a male donor with esophageal squamous cell carcinoma. CDR3 nucleotides: TGTGCCAGCAGCTTAAAAAGGCTAGTGACTAACAATGAGCAGTTCTTC. Translated: CASSLKRLVTNNEQFF.